What follows are 32 T cell receptor beta chains derived from one specimen sequenced in a study of vaccination and CD4 T cells after COVID-19. Treatment indicated: 10-day PBMC culture with coronavirus spike peptide pools or control peptides (ViraFEST assay). Their antigens remain unidentified. With the Oncomine TCR Beta short-read assay, DNA from cultured CD4+ T cells was sequenced. TCRdb processed the PCR reads anew with MiXCR; each CDR3 protein has one entry. The profile shows just under 20,000 distinct CDR3 sequences, 44% of them singletons. Sequences were derived from CD4+ T cells from blood, cultured in vitro, sampled before SARS-CoV-2 vaccination. These receptors were taken from a human donor who had recovered from COVID-19.

This clonotype was counted between two and nine times. This chain joins TRBV20-1 and TRBJ1-2; 10 bases match TRBD1. V dropped 6 bases and J dropped 7; count of bases not matched to a gene: 8. Germline-derived CDR1 and CDR2 are DFQATT and SNEGSKA (reference sequence). The CDR3 covers 13 residues. CDR3 coding DNA: TGCAGTGCGGGAGACAGGGGGCAGTTTGGCTACACCTTC. Amino acid sequence: CSAGDRGQFGYTF.

The chain joins TRBV11-3 to TRBJ2-1, with a weak D call TRBD1 (5 bases). V was cut by 0 bases and J by 3 bases, with 12 bases left in between. Germline-derived CDR1 and CDR2 are SGHNT and YENEEA. This CDR3 has 16 amino acids. CDR3 DNA: TGTGCCAGCAGCTTAGAGGACGACAGCCGCTACAATGAGCAGTTCTTC. Protein: CASSLEDDSRYNEQFF.

The gene calls are TRBV19 and TRBJ2-5, with TRBD2 matching 8 bases. The germline CDR1 and CDR2 sequences are LNHDA and SQIVND (reference sequence). The CDR3 length is 13 residues. The V gene end was trimmed by 5 bases and the J gene end by 5 bases; junction bases not matched to a gene: 4. Written as DNA, the CDR3 is TGTGCCAGTAGTGGGACTAGTCGGGAGACCCAGTACTTC. It yields the protein CASSGTSRETQYF. The full variable domain, completed using reference TRBV19 and TRBJ2-5, is DGGITQSPKYLFRKEGQNVTLSCEQNLNHDAMYWYRQDPGQGLRLIYYSQIVNDFQKGDIAEGYSVSREKKESFPLTVTSAQKNPTAFYLCASSGTSRETQYFGPGTRLLVL.

This clonotype was seen only a few times. The V call is TRBV19, the J call TRBJ1-1, with unresolved D. The V gene's germline CDR1 is LNHDA and CDR2 SQIVND (reference sequence). The CDR3 has 11 residues. The V end lost 7 bases, the J end lost 5 bases, and 8 bases lay between the germline ends. The CDR3 DNA follows: TGTGCCAGTACGAGAGGGACTGAAGCTTTCTTT. Translating gives CASTRGTEAFF. Together with reference TRBV19 and TRBJ1-1, the CDR3 gives the full variable domain: DGGITQSPKYLFRKEGQNVTLSCEQNLNHDAMYWYRQDPGQGLRLIYYSQIVNDFQKGDIAEGYSVSREKKESFPLTVTSAQKNPTAFYLCASTRGTEAFFGQGTRLTVV.

This clonotype was seen only a few times. V is TRBV15 and J is TRBJ1-2, with 8 bases aligning to TRBD1. The ends lost 1 base at V and 5 bases at J; junction bases unmatched: 6. The CDR3 is 15 residues long. Germline V gene sequence: CDR1 LNHNV, CDR2 YYDKDF (reference sequence). DNA for the CDR3: TGTGCCACCAGCAGAGCGGGGACAGGATCTTATGGCTACACCTTC. Translating gives CATSRAGTGSYGYTF.

This clonotype occurred a few times. The CDR3 DNA reads as TGTGCCAGCAGCTTAGATTATGGTAGGGTAGCGAACTACCAAGAGACCCAGTACTTC. Its protein product is CASSLDYGRVANYQETQYF. The chain couples TRBV11-2 to TRBJ2-5; a weak D match, TRBD2 (5 bases). This CDR3 is built from 19 residues. V lost 0 bases to trimming and J lost 0 bases, with 20 bases between them. The V gene's germline CDR1 is SGHAT and CDR2 FQNNGV.

The chain employs TRBV28 and TRBJ1-2; 8 positions match TRBD1. The CDR3 length is 16 residues. From germline, CDR1 is MDHEN and CDR2 SYDVKM. J gave up 0 bases and V 6 bases, and 9 bases lay outside the gene matches. The CDR3 reads CASSLGTGLTNYGYTF. CDR3 DNA: TGTGCCAGCAGCTTGGGGACAGGACTAACTAACTATGGCTACACCTTC.

In its sample, this clonotype was seen a few times. The CDR3 DNA follows: TGTGCCAGCAGTCTACCCCCGTTCGGAATTATCTATGGCTACACCTTC. Amino acid sequence: CASSLPPFGIIYGYTF. The chain employs TRBV7-9 and TRBJ1-2; D not certain. CDR1 is SEHNR, CDR2 FQNEAQ, per germline (reference sequence). V lost 6 bases and J lost 4, with 21 bases in between. The CDR3 has 16 residues.

The CDR3 region is CSAGGEQATEAFF. The CDR3 region has the DNA TGCAGTGCCGGGGGGGAGCAGGCCACTGAAGCTTTCTTT. The rearrangement links TRBV20-1 to TRBJ1-1; TRBD1 is a possible D gene (5 bases). The CDR3 consists of 13 residues. Germline CDR1 DFQATT, CDR2 SNEGSKA (reference sequence). V dropped 6 bases and J dropped 4 bases, with 15 bases sitting between them.

The V call is TRBV19, the J call TRBJ2-3; TRBD2 agrees at 7 bases. The length of the CDR3 is 16 residues. Germline lookup yields CDR1 LNHDA and CDR2 SQIVND (reference sequence). J gave up 3 bases and V 3 bases, and 9 bases lay outside the gene matches. CDR3 protein: CASSITSAGATDTQYF. CDR3 nucleotide sequence: TGTGCCAGTAGTATTACTAGCGCGGGCGCGACAGATACGCAGTATTTT.

CDR3 amino acids: CASSSPDRGRSLNTEAFF. The CDR3 region has the DNA TGTGCCAGCAGCTCGCCTGACAGGGGGCGGTCATTAAACACTGAAGCTTTCTTT. The V and J genes are TRBV5-6 and TRBJ1-1; 10 nucleotides match TRBD1. The CDR3 is 18 residues long. With V trimmed by 3 bases and J by 2 bases, 13 bases remained unmatched. CDR1 is SGHDT and CDR2 is YYEEEE in the germline V gene.

This chain connects TRBV14 to TRBJ1-2; 7 bases line up with TRBD1. The V segment lost 4 bases and the J segment 5 bases; nucleotides outside the gene matches: 4. CDR3 size: 13 residues. From germline, CDR1 is SGHDN and CDR2 FVKESK. The CDR3 loop is CASSRGQTYGYTF. The CDR3 coding sequence is TGTGCCAGCAGCCGGGGACAGACATATGGCTACACCTTC.

The chain recombines TRBV24-1 with TRBJ2-5; TRBD2 matches 13 bases. The trim removed 9 bases at V and 0 bases at J, leaving 15 bases unmatched. The V gene's germline CDR1 is KGHDR and CDR2 SFDVKD. This CDR3 comprises 19 residues. CDR3 in amino acids: CATRPTVTSGGGNQETQYF. In DNA, the CDR3 is TGTGCCACCCGGCCCACGGTTACTAGCGGGGGGGGAAACCAAGAGACCCAGTACTTC.

This clonotype has only a few counts. The chain is built from TRBV20-1 and TRBJ2-1; 9 nucleotides agree with TRBD1. The CDR3 extends over 15 amino acids. Germline V gives CDR1 DFQATT, CDR2 SNEGSKA (reference sequence). Germline trimming cut 5 bases from V and 7 bases from J; bases unmatched to any gene: 12. DNA for the CDR3: TGCAGTGCTGAACAGGGGGCCGCCCGTCGTAATGAGCAGTTCTTC. Encoded protein: CSAEQGAARRNEQFF.

This chain links TRBV6-1 with TRBJ2-6; the match to TRBD2 covers 8 bases. Germline V gene data show CDR1 as MNHNS and CDR2 as SASEGT. The CDR3 is 18 amino acids. V lost 8 bases and J lost 0; bases outside the gene matches: 12. The CDR3: CASETSLAGHSGANVLTF. In DNA, the CDR3 is TGTGCCAGCGAGACCTCTCTAGCGGGCCACTCTGGGGCCAACGTCCTGACTTTC.

The gene calls are TRBV4-2 and TRBJ1-3, with a tentative D call TRBD1 (5 bases). V lost 3 bases, J lost 10 bases, and 19 bases lay in between. CDR1 is LGHNA, CDR2 YNFKEQ, per germline. The CDR3 runs to 15 residues. This CDR3 is CASSQPTVTSNTIYF. The CDR3 DNA is TGTGCCAGCAGCCAGCCGACAGTAACTAGTAATACCATATATTTT.

The chain combines TRBV25-1 with TRBJ2-1; possible D gene TRBD2, 5 bases. The CDR3 has 14 amino acids. V lost 2 bases to trimming and J lost 6 bases, with 11 bases between them. Germline CDR1 reads MGHDK; CDR2 reads SYGVNS. DNA for the CDR3: TGTGCCAGCAGTGAACCCGGGGTTCCCAATGAGCAGTTCTTC. Its protein product is CASSEPGVPNEQFF.

This clonotype was detected a few times. The gene calls are TRBV2 and TRBJ2-3; a possible D gene is TRBD2 (6 bases). CDR1 and CDR2 (germline): SNHLY, FYNNEI. Trimming left V 1 base short and J 4 bases short, with 12 bases between. This CDR3 has 15 amino acids. The CDR3 sequence is CASSEVEGNPDTQYF. The CDR3 bases are TGTGCCAGCAGTGAAGTGGAGGGGAACCCAGATACGCAGTATTTT.

V is TRBV19 and J is TRBJ2-7; 11 positions agree with TRBD1. Germline CDR1 and CDR2: LNHDA and SQIVND (reference sequence). V lost 5 bases and J lost 2; bases outside the gene matches: 17. The CDR3 contains 19 residues. DNA for the CDR3: TGTGCCAGTAGTCCGCCGGGACAGGGGGGCACTAAGCGCGCCTACGAGCAGTACTTC. Translating gives CASSPPGQGGTKRAYEQYF.

The chain employs TRBV6-2 or TRBV6-3 and TRBJ2-1; D gene unclear. The CDR3 extends over 15 amino acids. V was pared by 0 bases and J by 6 bases, with 12 bases between. Germline CDR1 is MNHEY and CDR2 is SVGEGT. The CDR3 DNA reads TGTGCCAGCAGTTACTCGAAGGACCCCTTCAATGAGCAGTTCTTC. This gives the protein CASSYSKDPFNEQFF.

This chain uses TRBV30 with TRBJ1-5; the D gene is possibly TRBD1 (5 bases). The CDR3 contains 13 residues. CDR1 and CDR2 from the germline V gene are GTSNPN and SVGIG (reference sequence). V lost 0 bases, J lost 4 bases, and 7 bases lay in between. The CDR3 coding sequence is TGTGCCTGGAGTGTACAGGAAAATCAGCCCCAGCATTTT. This translates into CAWSVQENQPQHF.

The chain links TRBV18 to TRBJ1-1; TRBD1 might be the D (6 bases). The ends were cut back, 5 bases at V and 5 bases at J, with 15 bases in the middle. The CDR3 contains 14 residues. Germline-derived CDR1 and CDR2 are KGHSH and LQKENI. CDR3 sequence reads: CASSNLQGRTEAFF. In nucleotides, the CDR3 is TGTGCCAGCTCAAACCTCCAGGGGCGGACTGAAGCTTTCTTT.

This clonotype occurred once. The CDR3 is CSATDRGGHGYTF. For the CDR3, the DNA is TGCAGTGCTACGGACAGGGGAGGCCATGGCTACACCTTC. The chain carries TRBV20-1 and TRBJ1-2, with 9 nucleotides matching TRBD1. V shed 4 bases and J 6 bases; nucleotides not matched to a gene: 6. Germline V lookup: CDR1 DFQATT, CDR2 SNEGSKA (reference sequence). This CDR3 comprises 13 residues.

V gene TRBV29-1 combines with J gene TRBJ1-1; D call uncertain. The CDR3 has 15 residues. CDR1 is SQVTM, CDR2 ANQGSEA, per germline. V was clipped by 6 bases and J by 6 bases, with 23 bases between them. As DNA, the CDR3 is TGCAGCGTCCCCGGAATTTTTGCGGGGTCGGCTGAAGCTTTCTTT. This gives the protein CSVPGIFAGSAEAFF.

The J gene is TRBJ1-1, the V gene TRBV7-2; D is unresolved. The ends were cut back, 5 bases at V and 0 bases at J, with 7 bases in the middle. CDR1 and CDR2 from the germline V gene are SGHTA and FQGNSA. The CDR3 length is 13 residues. This chain's CDR3 is CASSPGLNTEAFF. CDR3 DNA sequence: TGTGCCAGCAGCCCGGGCCTGAACACTGAAGCTTTCTTT.

The genes are TRBV30 and TRBJ2-1; D gene uncertain. Trimming removed 0 bases at V and 13 bases at J, with 13 bases between. The CDR3 consists of 12 residues. Looked up from germline, CDR1 is GTSNPN and CDR2 is SVGIG (reference sequence). The CDR3 nucleotides read TGTGCCTGGAGTGTCGCAGGCAGCGATCAGTTCTTC. Its translation is CAWSVAGSDQFF.

The CDR3 region is CSAAQGTGTYEQYF. The CDR3 DNA reads as TGCAGTGCTGCACAAGGGACAGGAACCTACGAGCAGTACTTC. This chain links TRBV20-1 with TRBJ2-7, with 8 bases matching TRBD1. CDR1 DFQATT and CDR2 SNEGSKA come from the germline V gene (reference sequence). CDR3 length: 14 amino acids. Trimming cost V 5 bases and J 2 bases; bases outside gene matches: 8.

The chain combines TRBV7-2 with TRBJ2-3; 13 nucleotides align to TRBD2. The CDR3 length is 17 residues. The germline CDR1 and CDR2 sequences are SGHTA and FQGNSA. The ends lost 5 bases at V and 2 bases at J; junction bases unmatched: 7. The CDR3 region has the DNA TGTGCCAGCAGCCGCGCCGGGACTAGCGGGGTCACAGATACGCAGTATTTT. This sequence encodes CASSRAGTSGVTDTQYF.

The chain carries TRBV10-3 and TRBJ1-2; D ambiguous. CDR3 length: 13 residues. V was trimmed by 4 bases and J by 0 bases, leaving 6 bases between them. Germline values: CDR1 ENHRY, CDR2 SYGVKD. In nucleotides, the CDR3 is TGTGCCATCAGTGGTCTCACTAACTATGGCTACACCTTC. Protein sequence: CAISGLTNYGYTF.

This chain links TRBV28 with TRBJ2-2; D ambiguous. This CDR3 spans 12 amino acids. Germline V gives CDR1 MDHEN, CDR2 SYDVKM. V was shortened by 9 bases and J by 9 bases, with 14 bases between the two germline ends. The CDR3 DNA reads TGTGCCAGTAGCATACTGGGCCGGGAGCTGTTTTTT. Translation gives CASSILGRELFF.

This clonotype was detected only a few times. V is TRBV2 and J is TRBJ1-2; maybe TRBD1 (5 bases). Germline loops: CDR1 SNHLY, CDR2 FYNNEI. This CDR3 spans 10 amino acids. V gave up 11 bases and J gave up 7 bases, with 11 bases separating them. This CDR3 reads CAQRGGGYTF. In DNA, the CDR3 is TGTGCCCAGCGGGGGGGTGGCTACACCTTC.

This chain connects TRBV6-2 or TRBV6-3 to TRBJ1-1; tentative D call: TRBD1 (6 bases). From germline, CDR1 is MNHEY and CDR2 SVGEGT. This CDR3 region has 13 residues. With 5 bases removed from V and 1 base from J, the gap between germline ends came to 8 bases. The DNA for the CDR3 is TGTGCCAGCAGTCCGACAGGGAACACTGAAGCTTTCTTT. Translated: CASSPTGNTEAFF.